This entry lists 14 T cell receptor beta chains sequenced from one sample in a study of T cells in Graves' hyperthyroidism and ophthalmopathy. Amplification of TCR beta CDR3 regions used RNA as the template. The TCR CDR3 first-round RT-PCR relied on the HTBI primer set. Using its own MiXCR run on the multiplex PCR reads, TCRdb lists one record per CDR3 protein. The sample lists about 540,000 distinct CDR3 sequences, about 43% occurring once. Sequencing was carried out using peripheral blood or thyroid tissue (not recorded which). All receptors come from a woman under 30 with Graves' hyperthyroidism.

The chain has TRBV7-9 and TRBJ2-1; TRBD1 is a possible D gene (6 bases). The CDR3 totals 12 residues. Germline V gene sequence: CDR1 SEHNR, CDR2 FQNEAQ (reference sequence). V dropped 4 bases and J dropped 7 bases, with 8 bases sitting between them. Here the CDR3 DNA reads TGTGCCAGCAGCTCACAGGGTAATGAGCAGTTCTTC. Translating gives CASSSQGNEQFF.

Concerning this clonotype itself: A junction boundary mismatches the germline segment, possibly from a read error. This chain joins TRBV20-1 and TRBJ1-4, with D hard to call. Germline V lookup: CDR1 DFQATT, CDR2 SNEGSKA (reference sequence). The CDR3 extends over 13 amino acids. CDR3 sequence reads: CSANPQDNGKLFF. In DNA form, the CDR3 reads TGCAGTGCTAATCCCCAGGATAATGGAAAACTGTTTTTT.

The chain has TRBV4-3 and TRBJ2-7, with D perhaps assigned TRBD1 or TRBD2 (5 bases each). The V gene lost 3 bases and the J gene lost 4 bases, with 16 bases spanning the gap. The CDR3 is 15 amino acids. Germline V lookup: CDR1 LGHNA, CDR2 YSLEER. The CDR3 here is CASSHHGAPFYEQYF. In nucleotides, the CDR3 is TGCGCCAGCAGCCACCACGGGGCCCCCTTTTACGAGCAGTACTTC.

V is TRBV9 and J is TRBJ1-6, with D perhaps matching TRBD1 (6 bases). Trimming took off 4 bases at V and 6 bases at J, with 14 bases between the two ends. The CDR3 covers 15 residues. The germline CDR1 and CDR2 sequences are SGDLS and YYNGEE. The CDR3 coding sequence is TGTGCCAGCAGCCTGACGGGGGCGGTTAATTCACCCCTCCACTTT. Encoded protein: CASSLTGAVNSPLHF.

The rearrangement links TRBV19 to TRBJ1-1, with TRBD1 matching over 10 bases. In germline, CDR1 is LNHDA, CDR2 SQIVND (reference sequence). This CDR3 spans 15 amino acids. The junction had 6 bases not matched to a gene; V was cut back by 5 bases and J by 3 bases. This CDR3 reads CASSPHDRGHTEAFF. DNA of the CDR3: TGTGCCAGTAGTCCCCATGACAGGGGGCACACTGAAGCTTTCTTT.

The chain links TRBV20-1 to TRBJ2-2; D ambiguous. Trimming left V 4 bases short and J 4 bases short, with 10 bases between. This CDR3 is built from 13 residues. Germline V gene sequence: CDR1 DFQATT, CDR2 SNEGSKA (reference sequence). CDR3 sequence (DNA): TGCAGTGCTATTCGAGTGGGCACCGGGGAGCTGTTTTTT. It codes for CSAIRVGTGELFF.

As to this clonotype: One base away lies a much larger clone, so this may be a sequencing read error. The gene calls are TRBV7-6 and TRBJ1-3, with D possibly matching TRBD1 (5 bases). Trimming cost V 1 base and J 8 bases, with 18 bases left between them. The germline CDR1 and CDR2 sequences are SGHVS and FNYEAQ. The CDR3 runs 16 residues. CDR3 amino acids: CASSLERWDGGYTIYF. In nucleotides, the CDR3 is TGTGCCAGCAGCTTAGAGCGGTGGGACGGTGGTTACACCATATATTTT.

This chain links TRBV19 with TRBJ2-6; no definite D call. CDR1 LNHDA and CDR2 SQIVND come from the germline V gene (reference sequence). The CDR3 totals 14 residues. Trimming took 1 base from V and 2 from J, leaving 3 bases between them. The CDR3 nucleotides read TGTGCCAGTAGTATAGGGACTGGGGCCAACGTCCTGACTTTC. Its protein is CASSIGTGANVLTF.

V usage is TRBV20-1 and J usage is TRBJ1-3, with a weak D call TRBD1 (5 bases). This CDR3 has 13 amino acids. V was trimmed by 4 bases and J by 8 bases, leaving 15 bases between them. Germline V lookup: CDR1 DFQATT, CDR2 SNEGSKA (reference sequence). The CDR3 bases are TGCAGTGCTAACAGGAACTATGGCTACACCATATATTTT. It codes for CSANRNYGYTIYF.

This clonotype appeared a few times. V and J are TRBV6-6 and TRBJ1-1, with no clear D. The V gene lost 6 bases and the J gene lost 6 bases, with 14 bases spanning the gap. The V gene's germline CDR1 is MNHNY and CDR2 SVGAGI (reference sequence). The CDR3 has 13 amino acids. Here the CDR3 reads CASSGGDNAEAFF. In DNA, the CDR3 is TGTGCCAGCAGCGGCGGAGATAACGCTGAAGCTTTCTTT.

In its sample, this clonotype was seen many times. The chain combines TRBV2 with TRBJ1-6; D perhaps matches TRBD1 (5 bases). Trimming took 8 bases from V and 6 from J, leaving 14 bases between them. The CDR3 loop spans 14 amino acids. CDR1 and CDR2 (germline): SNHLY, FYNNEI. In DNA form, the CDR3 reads TGTGCCAGCCCCGGGGGGAGCCCTAATTCACCCCTCCACTTT. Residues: CASPGGSPNSPLHF.

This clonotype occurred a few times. CDR3 amino acids: CSVAQGGGTEAFF. The CDR3 nucleotides read TGCAGCGTCGCCCAGGGGGGCGGCACTGAAGCTTTCTTT. The J gene is TRBJ1-1, the V gene TRBV29-1, with 7 bases aligning to TRBD1. CDR3 length: 13 amino acids. Germline V gives CDR1 SQVTM, CDR2 ANQGSEA. The V segment lost 6 bases and the J segment 4 bases; nucleotides outside the gene matches: 8.

The CDR3 bases are TGTGCCAGTACCGACGCTACTTCACCCCTCCACTTT. Protein: CASTDATSPLHF. The chain couples TRBV25-1 to TRBJ1-6, with unresolved D. The CDR3 loop spans 12 amino acids. The V gene's germline CDR1 is MGHDK and CDR2 SYGVNS. Trimming cost V 9 bases and J 9 bases, with 12 bases left between them.

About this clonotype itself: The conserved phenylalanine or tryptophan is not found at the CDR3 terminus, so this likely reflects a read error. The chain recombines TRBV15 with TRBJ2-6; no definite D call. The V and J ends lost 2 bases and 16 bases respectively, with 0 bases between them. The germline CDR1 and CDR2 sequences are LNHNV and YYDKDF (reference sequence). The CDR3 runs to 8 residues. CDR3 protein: CATSRLTS. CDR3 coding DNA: TGTGCCACCAGCAGACTGACTAGC.